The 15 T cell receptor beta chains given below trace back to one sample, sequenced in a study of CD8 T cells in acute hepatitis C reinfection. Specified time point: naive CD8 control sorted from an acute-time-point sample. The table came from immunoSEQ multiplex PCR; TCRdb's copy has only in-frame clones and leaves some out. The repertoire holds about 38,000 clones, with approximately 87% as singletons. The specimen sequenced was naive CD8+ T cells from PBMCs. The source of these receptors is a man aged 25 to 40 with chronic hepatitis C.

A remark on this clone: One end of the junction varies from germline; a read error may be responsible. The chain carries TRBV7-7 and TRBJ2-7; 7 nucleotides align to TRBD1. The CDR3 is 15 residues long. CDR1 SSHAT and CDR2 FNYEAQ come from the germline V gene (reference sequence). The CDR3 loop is CASSEGHRGSYEQYF. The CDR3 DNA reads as TGTGCTAGCAGCGAGGGTCACAGGGGCTCCTACGAGCAGTACTTC. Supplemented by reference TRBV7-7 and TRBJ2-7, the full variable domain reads GAGVSQSPRYKVTKRGQDVTLRCDPISSHATLYWYQQALGQGPEFLTYFNYEAQPDKSGLPSDRFSAERPEGSISTLTIQRTEQRDSAMYRCASSEGHRGSYEQYFGPGTRLTVT.

The CDR3 spells CASSQPSSGAKGNTIYF. The CDR3 DNA sequence: TGTGCCAGCAGCCAACCCTCCTCGGGGGCGAAAGGAAACACCATATATTTT. The rearrangement joins TRBV4-2 to TRBJ1-3; D perhaps matches TRBD1 (6 bases). The CDR3 totals 17 residues. Trimming removed 2 bases at V and 4 bases at J, with 18 bases between. Germline V lookup: CDR1 LGHNA, CDR2 YNFKEQ.

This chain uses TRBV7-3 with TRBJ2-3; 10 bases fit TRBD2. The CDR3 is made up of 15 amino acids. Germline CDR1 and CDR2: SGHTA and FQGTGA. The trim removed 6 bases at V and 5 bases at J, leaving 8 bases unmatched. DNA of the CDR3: TGTGCCAGCAGTTACAGCGGGGGGGCTAAAGATACGCAGTATTTT. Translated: CASSYSGGAKDTQYF. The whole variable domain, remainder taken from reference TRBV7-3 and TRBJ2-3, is GAGVSQTPSNKVTEKGKYVELRCDPISGHTALYWYRQSLGQGPEFLIYFQGTGAADDSGLPNDRFFAVRPEGSVSTLKIQRTERGDSAVYLCASSYSGGAKDTQYFGPGTRLTVL.

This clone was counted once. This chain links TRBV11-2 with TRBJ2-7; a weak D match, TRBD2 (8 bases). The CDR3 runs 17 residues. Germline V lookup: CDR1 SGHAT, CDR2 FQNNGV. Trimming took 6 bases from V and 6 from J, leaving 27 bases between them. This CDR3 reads CASRRPGLGFRGAEQYF. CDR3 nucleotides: TGTGCCAGCAGGAGACCGGGACTAGGATTCAGGGGGGCCGAGCAGTACTTC.

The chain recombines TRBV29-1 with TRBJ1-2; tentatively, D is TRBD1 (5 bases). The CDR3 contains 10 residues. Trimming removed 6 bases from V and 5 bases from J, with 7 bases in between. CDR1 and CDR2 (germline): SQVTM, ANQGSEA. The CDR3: CSVDRYGYTF. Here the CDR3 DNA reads TGCAGCGTCGACAGATATGGCTACACCTTC.

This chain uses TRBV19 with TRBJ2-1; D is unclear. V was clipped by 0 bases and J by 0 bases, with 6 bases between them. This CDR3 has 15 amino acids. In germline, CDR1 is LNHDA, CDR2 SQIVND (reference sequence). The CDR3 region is CASSIDQSSYNEQFF. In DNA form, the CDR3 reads TGTGCCAGTAGTATAGACCAGAGCTCCTACAATGAGCAGTTCTTC.

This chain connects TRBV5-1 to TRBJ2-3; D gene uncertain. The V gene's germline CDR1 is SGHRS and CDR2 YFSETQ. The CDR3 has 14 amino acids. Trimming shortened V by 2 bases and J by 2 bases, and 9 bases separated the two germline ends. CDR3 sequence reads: CASSFRVPTDTQYF. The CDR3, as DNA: TGCGCCAGCAGCTTCCGGGTCCCCACAGATACGCAGTATTTT.

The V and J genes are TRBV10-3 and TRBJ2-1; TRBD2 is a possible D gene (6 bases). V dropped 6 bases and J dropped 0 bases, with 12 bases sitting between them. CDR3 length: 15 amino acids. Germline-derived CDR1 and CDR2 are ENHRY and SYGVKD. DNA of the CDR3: TGTGCCATCAGCGAAGGACTAAGCTCCTACAATGAGCAGTTCTTC. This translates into CAISEGLSSYNEQFF.

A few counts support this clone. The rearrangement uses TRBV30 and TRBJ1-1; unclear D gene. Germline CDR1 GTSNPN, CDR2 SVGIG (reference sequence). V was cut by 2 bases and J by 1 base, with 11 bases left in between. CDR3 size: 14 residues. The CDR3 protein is CAWSRAARNTEAFF. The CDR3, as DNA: TGTGCCTGGAGTCGGGCAGCCCGGAACACTGAAGCTTTCTTT.

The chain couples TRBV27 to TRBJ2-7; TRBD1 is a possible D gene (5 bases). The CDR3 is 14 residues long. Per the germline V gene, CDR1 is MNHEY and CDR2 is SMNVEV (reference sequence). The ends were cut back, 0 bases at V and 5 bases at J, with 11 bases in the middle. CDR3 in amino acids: CASSLSPGRNEQYF. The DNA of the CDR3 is TGTGCCAGCAGTTTATCGCCAGGGCGCAACGAGCAGTACTTC.

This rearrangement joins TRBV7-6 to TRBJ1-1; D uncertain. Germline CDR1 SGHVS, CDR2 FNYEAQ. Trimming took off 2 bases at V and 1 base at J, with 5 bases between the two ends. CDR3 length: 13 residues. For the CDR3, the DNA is TGTGCCAGCAGCTTACGCGGGAACACTGAAGCTTTCTTT. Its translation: CASSLRGNTEAFF.

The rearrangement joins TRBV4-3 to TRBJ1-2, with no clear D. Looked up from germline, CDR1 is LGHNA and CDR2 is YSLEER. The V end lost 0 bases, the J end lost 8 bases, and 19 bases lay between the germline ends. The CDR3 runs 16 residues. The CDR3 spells CASSQDNGASSRGYTF. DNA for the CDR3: TGCGCCAGCAGCCAAGATAATGGCGCCAGTTCACGGGGCTACACCTTC.

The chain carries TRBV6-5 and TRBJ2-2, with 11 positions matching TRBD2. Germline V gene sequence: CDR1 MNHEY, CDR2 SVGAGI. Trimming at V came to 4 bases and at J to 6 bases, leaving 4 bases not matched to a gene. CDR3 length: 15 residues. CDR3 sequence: CASSFSSGRSGELFF. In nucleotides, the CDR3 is TGTGCCAGCAGTTTTTCTAGCGGGAGGTCCGGGGAGCTGTTTTTT.

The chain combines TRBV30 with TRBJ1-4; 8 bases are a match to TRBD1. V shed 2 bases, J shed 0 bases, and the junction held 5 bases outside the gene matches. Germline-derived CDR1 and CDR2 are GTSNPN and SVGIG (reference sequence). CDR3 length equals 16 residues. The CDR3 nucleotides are TGTGCCTGGAGTTTGGGGACAGGCCCAACTAATGAAAAACTGTTTTTT. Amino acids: CAWSLGTGPTNEKLFF.

For the CDR3, the DNA is TGTGCCAGCAGTTACTCGGACACGTACACTGAAGCTTTCTTT. It encodes CASSYSDTYTEAFF. The chain combines TRBV6-5 with TRBJ1-1; weak D call: TRBD1 (5 bases). The CDR3 spans 14 residues. Trimming cost V 0 bases and J 3 bases, with 8 bases left between them. Germline V gene sequence: CDR1 MNHEY, CDR2 SVGAGI.